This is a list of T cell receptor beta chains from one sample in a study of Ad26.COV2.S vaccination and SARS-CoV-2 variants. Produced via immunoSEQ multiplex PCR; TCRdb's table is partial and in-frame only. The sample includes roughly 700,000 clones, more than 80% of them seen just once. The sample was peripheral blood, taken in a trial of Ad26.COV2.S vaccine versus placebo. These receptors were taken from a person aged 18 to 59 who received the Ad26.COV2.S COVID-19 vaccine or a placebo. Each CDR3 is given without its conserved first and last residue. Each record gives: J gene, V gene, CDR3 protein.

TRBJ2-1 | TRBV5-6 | ASSPNVETEQF
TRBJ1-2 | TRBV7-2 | ASSSNYGYT
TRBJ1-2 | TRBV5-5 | ASSLAPGLPPDRGYT
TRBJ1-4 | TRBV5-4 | ASSSGRGGVATNEKLF
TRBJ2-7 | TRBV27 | ASSLGYEQY
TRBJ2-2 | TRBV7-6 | ASSLGLAGPRELF
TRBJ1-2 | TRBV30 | AWRYQEGNYGYT
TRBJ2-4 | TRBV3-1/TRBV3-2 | ASSPEGSVSIQY
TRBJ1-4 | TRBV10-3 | AISDRDGEKLF
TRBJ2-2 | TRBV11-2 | ASSLASPTGELF
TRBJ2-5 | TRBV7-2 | ASSLKGTQY
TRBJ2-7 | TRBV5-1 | ASSPRSGGSYEQY
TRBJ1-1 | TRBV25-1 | ASSSSGNTEAF